This T cell receptor beta chain was documented in a study of T cell responses to AZD1222 COVID-19 vaccine (dated by TCRdb to the early 2020s). Looking at the study overall: AZD1222 recipients whose second dose came at about 4 weeks and those whose second dose came at about 12 weeks were combined into one group, since spike-specific TCR depth and breadth did not differ between the two schedules. Trial participants were enrolled into age subgroups of 18-55, 56-69 and 70-plus years, which contained 148, 28 and 57 TCR-sequenced participants, respectively. A total of about 230 trial participants underwent TCR sequencing, of whom 207 received two doses of AZD1222 and 26 received two doses of the MenACWY control vaccine.

From V the trimming removes 3 bases and from J it removes 2 bases, while the gene matches leave 3 bases of the junction unaccounted for. Based on the germline V gene, the CDR1 and CDR2 sequences are SGHTA and FQGNSA. The CDR3 holds 15 amino acids from the cysteine to the phenylalanine. The entry retains the CDR3 DNA only, 45 bases that are in frame from base 1. With respect to this clone: The specificity of this receptor is unknown. Within one base of it there is no much larger clone, and no base qualities were kept.

The study at large found these results: After two AZD1222 doses, spike-specific TCR breadth and depth were significantly higher than at day 0 and than in MenACWY recipients. Most participants were white British and females outnumbered males, and the authors suggested that clonal diversity may have been underestimated. The whole spike protein was spanned by vaccine-associated CD4 TCRs, and dominant responses were seen in regions 160-218 and 743-854. Conclusions about previously exposed vaccinees were limited because only a handful of AZD1222 recipients were SARS-CoV-2 seropositive at baseline. Reportedly, close to half of the unique spike-specific TCRs recognized epitopes lying outside the regions that are mutated in the B.1.351 and B.1.1.7 variants. In the small 56-69-year group, the increase in depth fell short of significance, most likely because of low power. Because no samples from the day 14 peak response were available, repertoires could be characterized only after the peak T cell response.

The time point label of this sample denotes: baseline before first vaccination. Vaccinee samples were obtained from the UK trials COV001 and COV002, which included a single-blind randomized controlled phase 2/3 trial of AZD1222 (ChAdOx1 nCoV-19) in healthy adults. For TCRbeta chain sequencing, PBMC samples from trial participants were taken at day 0 and at day 28 after the second dose. The CDR3 regions of human TCRbeta chains were analyzed by immunosequencing. From the authors' description of their analysis: TCRs in the repertoires were compared against a reference library of SARS-CoV-2-specific TCRs that had been generated with the MIRA antigen-specificity platform. Breadth meant the fraction of unique TCRs that were SARS-CoV-2-associated, whereas depth meant the fraction of total T cells that were SARS-CoV-2-associated. Using the MIRA data, every spike-specific TCR was mapped to the spike region that the TCR reacted to and assigned to either a CD4 or a CD8 class. Log10-transformed breadth and depth values were compared by one-way ANOVA with Sidak's multiple comparisons tests. TCRdb re-hosts the immuneACCESS table, in-frame sequences only. Its copies lack some clones; in the studies checked, an unresolved V gene accounts for under half of them, and the cause for the rest is not known. Clone size and the V and J calls come from that table; the DNA yielded D and trimming. Recorded for this sample are about 150,000 clones; roughly nine tenths of them occurred a single time. About 6.9% of the sample goes to the ten largest clones.

The receptor's source is an adult in good health. The input for sequencing was peripheral blood, taken on day 0 of AZD1222 vaccination. The rearranged chain carries TRBV7-2 and TRBJ1-4; TRBD1 aligns with 7 central bases. Read as DNA, the sequence is TGTGCCAGCAGCTTGACGACAGGGACTAATGAAAAACTGTTTTTT. It codes for CASSLTTGTNEKLFF.